What follows describes a single T cell receptor (beta chain). Generated by immunoSEQ multiplex PCR, the TCRdb table keeps only in-frame clones and is missing some. Among tens of thousands of clones listed, roughly three quarters were seen once. These data are taken from a study of cytotoxic CD8 clonotypes in ibrutinib-treated CLL. The CDR3 totals 15 residues. The germline gives CDR1 SGHKS, CDR2 YYEKEE (reference sequence). V shed 4 bases and J shed 0 bases, with 11 bases lying between them. The sample was PBMCs, taken after 12 months of ibrutinib treatment. The chain employs TRBV5-5 and TRBJ1-3, with D possibly TRBD1 on 5 matching bases. The TCR originated in a human donor with chronic lymphocytic leukemia. The CDR3 sequence is CASSDRGGSGNTIYF. The CDR3 DNA is TGTGCCAGCAGCGACCGGGGGGGCTCTGGAAACACCATATATTTT.